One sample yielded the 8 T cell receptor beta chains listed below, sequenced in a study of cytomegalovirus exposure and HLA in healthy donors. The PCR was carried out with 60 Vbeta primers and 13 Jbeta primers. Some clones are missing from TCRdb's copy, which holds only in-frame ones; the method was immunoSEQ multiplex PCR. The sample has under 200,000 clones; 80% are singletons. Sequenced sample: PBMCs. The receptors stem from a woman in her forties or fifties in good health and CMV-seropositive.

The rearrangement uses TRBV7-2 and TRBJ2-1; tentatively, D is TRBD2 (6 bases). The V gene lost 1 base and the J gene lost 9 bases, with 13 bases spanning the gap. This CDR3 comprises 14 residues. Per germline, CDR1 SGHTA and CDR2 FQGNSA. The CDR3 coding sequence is TGTGCCAGCAGCTTAGAGGGACTCCGCCGTGAGCAGTTCTTC. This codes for CASSLEGLRREQFF.

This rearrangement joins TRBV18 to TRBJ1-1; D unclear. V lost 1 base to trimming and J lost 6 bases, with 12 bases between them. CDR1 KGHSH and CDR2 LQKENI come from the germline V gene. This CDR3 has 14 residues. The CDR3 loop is CASSPLGESAEAFF. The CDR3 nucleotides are TGTGCCAGCTCACCACTCGGGGAGAGCGCTGAAGCTTTCTTT.

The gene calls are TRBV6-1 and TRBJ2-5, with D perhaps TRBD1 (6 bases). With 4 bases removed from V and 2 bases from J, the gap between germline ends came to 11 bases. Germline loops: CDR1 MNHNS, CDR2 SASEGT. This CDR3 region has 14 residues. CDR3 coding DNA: TGTGCCAGCAGTGGGCTCAGGGGTCAAGAGACCCAGTACTTC. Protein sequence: CASSGLRGQETQYF.

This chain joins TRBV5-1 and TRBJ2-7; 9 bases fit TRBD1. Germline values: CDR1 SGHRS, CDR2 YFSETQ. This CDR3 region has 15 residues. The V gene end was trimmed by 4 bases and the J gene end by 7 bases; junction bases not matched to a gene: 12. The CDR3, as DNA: TGCGCCAGCAGCCTACCGGGACAGGGAGCAGGGGAGCAGTACTTC. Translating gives CASSLPGQGAGEQYF.

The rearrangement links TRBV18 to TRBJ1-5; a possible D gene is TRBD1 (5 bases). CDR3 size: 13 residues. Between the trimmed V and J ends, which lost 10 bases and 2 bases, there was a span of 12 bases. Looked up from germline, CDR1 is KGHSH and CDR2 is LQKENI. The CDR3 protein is CATGGGGNQPQHF. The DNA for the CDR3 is TGTGCCACCGGAGGAGGGGGCAATCAGCCCCAGCATTTT.

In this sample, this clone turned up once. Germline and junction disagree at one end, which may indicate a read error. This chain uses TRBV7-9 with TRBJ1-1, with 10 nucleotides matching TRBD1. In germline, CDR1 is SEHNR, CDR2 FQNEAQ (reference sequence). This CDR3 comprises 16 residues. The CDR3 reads CSSSPEGDRGNTEAFF. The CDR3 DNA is TGTTCCAGCAGCCCAGAGGGGGACAGGGGGAACACTGAAGCTTTCTTT.

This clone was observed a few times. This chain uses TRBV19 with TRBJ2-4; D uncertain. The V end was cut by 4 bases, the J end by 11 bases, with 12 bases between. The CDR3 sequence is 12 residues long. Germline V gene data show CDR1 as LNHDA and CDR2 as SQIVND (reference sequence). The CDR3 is CASSSQVGVQYF. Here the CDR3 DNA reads TGTGCCAGTAGTAGTCAGGTTGGCGTTCAGTACTTC.

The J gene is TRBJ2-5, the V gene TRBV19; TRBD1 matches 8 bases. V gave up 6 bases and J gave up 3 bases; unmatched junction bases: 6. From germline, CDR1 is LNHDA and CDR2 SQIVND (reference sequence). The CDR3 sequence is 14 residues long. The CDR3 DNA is TGTGCCAGTAGCCCGACAGGGGCCAAAGAGACCCAGTACTTC. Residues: CASSPTGAKETQYF.